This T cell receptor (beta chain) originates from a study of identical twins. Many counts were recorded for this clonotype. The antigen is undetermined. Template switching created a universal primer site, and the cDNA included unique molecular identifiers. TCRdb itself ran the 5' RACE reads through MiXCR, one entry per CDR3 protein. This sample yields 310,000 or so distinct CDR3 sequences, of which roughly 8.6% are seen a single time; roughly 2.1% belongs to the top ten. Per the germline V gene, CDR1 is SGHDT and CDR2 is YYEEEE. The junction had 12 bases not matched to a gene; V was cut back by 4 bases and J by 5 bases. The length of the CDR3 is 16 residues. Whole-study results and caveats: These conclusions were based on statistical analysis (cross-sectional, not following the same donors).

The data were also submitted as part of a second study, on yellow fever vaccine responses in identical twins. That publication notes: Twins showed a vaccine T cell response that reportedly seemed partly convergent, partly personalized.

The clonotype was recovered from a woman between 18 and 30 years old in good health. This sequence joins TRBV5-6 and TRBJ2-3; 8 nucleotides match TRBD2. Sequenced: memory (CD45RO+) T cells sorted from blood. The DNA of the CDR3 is TGTGCCAGCAGCACTCAGCGGGGGCCAGTGGAAGATACGCAGTATTTT. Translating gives CASSTQRGPVEDTQYF. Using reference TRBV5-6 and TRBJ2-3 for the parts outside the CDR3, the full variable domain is DAGVTQSPTHLIKTRGQQVTLRCSPKSGHDTVSWYQQALGQGPQFIFQYYEEEERQRGNFPDRFSGHQFPNYSSELNVNALLLGDSALYLCASSTQRGPVEDTQYFGPGTRLTVL.